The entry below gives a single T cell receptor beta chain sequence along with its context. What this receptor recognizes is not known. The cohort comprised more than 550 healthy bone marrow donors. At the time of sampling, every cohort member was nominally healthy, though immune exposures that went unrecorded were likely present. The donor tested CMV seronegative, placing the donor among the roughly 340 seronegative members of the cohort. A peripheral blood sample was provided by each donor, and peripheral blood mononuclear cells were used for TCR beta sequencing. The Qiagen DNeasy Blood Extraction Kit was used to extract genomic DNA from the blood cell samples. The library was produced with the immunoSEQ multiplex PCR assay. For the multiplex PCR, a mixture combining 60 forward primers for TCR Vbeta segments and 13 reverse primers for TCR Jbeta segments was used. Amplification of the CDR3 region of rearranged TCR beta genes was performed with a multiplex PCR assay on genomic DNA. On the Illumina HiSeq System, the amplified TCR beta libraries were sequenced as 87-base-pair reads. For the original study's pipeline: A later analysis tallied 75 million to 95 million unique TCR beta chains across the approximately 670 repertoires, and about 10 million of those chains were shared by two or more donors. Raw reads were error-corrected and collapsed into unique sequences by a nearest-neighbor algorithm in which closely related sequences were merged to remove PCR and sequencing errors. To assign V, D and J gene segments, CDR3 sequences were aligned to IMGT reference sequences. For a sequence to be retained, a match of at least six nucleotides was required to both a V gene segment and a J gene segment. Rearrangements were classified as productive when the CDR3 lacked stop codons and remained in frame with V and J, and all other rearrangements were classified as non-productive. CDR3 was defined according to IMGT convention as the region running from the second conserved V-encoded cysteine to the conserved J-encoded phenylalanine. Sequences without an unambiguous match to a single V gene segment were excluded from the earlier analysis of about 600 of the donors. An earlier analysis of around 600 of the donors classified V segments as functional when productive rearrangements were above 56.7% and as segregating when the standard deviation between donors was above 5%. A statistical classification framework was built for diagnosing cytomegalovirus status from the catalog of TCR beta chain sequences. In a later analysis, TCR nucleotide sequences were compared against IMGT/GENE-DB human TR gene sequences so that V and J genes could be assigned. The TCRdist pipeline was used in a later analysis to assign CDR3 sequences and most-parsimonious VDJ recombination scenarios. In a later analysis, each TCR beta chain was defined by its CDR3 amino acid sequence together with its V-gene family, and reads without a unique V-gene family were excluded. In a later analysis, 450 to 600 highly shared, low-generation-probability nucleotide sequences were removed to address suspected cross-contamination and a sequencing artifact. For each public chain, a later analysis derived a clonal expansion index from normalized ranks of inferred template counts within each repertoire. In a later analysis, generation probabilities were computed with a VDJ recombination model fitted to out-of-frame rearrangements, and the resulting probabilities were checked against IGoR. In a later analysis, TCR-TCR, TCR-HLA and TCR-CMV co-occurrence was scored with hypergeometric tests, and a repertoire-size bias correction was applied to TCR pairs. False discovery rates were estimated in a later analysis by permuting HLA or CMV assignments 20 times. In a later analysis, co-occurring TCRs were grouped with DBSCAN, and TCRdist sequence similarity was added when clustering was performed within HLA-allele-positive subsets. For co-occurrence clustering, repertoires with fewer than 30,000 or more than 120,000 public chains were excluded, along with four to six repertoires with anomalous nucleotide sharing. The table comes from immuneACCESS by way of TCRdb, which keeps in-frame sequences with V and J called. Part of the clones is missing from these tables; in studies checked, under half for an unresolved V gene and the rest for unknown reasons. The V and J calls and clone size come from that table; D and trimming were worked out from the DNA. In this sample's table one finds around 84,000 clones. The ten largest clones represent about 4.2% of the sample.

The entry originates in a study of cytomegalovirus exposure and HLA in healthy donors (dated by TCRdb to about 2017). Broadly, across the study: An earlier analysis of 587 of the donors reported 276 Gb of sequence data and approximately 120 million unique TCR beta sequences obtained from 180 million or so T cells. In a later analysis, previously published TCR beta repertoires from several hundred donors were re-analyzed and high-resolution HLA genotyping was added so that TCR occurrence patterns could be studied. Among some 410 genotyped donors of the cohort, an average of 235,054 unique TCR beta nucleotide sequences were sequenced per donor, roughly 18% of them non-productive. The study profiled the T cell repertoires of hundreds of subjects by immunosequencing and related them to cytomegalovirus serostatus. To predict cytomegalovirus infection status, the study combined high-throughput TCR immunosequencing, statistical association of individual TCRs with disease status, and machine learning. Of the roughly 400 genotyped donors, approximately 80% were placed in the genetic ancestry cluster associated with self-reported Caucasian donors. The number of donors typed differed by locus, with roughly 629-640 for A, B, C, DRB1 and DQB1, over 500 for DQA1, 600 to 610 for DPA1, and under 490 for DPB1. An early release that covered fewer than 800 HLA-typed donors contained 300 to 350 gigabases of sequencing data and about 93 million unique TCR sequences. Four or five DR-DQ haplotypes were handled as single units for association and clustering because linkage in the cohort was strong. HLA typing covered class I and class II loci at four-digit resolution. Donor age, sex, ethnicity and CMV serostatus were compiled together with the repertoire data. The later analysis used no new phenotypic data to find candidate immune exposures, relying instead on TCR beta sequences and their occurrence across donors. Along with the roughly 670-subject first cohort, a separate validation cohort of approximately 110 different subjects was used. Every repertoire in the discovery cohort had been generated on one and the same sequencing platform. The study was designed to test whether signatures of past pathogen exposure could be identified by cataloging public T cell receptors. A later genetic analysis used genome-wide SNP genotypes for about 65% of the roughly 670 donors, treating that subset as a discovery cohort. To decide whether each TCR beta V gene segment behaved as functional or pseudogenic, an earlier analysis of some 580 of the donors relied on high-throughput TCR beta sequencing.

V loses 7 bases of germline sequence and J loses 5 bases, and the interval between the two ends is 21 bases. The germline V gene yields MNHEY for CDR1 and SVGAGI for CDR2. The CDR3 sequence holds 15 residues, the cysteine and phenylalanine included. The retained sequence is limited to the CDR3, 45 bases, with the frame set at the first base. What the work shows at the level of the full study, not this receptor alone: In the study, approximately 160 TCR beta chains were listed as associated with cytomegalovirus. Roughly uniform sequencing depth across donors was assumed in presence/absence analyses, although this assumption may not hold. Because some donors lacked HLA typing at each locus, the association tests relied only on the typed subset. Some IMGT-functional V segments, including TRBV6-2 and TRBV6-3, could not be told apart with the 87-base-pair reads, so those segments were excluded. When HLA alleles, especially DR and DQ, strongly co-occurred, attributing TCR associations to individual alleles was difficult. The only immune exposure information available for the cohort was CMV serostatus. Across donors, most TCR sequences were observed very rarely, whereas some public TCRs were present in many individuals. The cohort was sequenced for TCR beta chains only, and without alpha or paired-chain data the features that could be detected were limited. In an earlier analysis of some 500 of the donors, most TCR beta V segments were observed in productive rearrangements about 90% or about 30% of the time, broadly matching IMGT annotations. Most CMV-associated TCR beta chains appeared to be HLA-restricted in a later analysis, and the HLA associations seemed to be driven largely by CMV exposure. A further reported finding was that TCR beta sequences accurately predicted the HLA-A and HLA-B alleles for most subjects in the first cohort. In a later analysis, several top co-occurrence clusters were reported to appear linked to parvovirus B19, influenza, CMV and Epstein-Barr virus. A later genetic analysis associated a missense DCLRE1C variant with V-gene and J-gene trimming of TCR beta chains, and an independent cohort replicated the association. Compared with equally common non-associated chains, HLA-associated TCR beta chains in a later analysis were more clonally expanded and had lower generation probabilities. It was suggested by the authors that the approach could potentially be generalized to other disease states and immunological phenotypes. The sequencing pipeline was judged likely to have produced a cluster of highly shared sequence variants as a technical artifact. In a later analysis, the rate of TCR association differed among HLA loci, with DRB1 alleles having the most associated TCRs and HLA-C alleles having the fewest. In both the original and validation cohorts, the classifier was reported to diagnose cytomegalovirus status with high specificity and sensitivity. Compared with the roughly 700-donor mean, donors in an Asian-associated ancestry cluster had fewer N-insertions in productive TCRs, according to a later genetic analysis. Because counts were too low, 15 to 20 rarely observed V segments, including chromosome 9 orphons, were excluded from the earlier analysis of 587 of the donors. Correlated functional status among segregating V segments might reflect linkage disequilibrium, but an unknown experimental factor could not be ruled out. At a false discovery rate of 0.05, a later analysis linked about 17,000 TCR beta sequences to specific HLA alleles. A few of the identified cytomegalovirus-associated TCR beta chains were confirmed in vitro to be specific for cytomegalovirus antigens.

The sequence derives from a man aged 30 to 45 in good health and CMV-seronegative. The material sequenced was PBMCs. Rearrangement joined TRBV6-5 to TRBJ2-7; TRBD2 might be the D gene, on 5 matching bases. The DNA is TGTGCCAGCACTAAAAGGGAGTTTGACACCGACGAGCAGTACTTC. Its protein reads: CASTKREFDTDEQYF.